This TCR beta chain comes out of a study of T cells in Graves' hyperthyroidism and ophthalmopathy. Study information: The blood sample was taken at first diagnosis, before treatment began.

Amplification of TCR beta CDR3 regions was performed using RNA transcripts as template. An initial round of RT-PCR targeting the TCR CDR3 relied on the HTBI primer set. TCRdb reprocessed the multiplex PCR reads with MiXCR, giving one entry per CDR3 protein. Here the sample spans some 350,000 distinct CDR3 sequences, approximately 14% being singletons. Per the germline V gene, CDR1 is MNHNS and CDR2 is SASEGT. The length of the CDR3 is 17 residues. Trimming took 1 base from V and 4 from J; bases not matched to a gene: 10. Exclusion of a patient resulted from uncontrolled infection, other autoimmune disease, pregnancy or lactation. When hyperthyroidism was first diagnosed, the blood sample was taken, preceding any ophthalmopathy symptoms. Worth noting for this clonotype: Its specificity is not known.

General study findings and limits: Ophthalmopathy, which appeared later, was predicted by the model a median approximately 6 months before onset.

The genes are TRBV6-1 and TRBJ2-5, with TRBD2 identical over 9 bases. The TCR was taken from a woman younger than 30 with Graves' hyperthyroidism that later progressed to Graves' ophthalmopathy. Sequencing input: blood. CDR3 sequence: CASSEGTGGGDRETQYF. CDR3 coding DNA: TGTGCCAGCAGTGAAGGCACTGGCGGGGGGGATAGAGAGACCCAGTACTTC.